The T cell receptor (beta chain) described here comes from a study of neoadjuvant nivolumab and ipilimumab in lung cancer (dated by TCRdb to 2020 to 2022). General notes on the study: Intravenous nivolumab was dosed at 3 mg/kg on days 1, 15 and 29, and in the combination arm ipilimumab 1 mg/kg was added on day 1 only. The study compared TCR repertoires in pretherapy (baseline) peripheral blood with TCR repertoires in tumors resected at surgery after neoadjuvant immune checkpoint blockade. A total of just under 45 patients with operable NSCLC were treated in the trial, with 23 randomized to nivolumab monotherapy and roughly 20 randomized to nivolumab plus ipilimumab. Matched pretherapy and resected tumor pairs were analyzed for seven patients: four treated with nivolumab and three with nivolumab plus ipilimumab. For each study arm, the primary endpoint of the trial was the rate of major pathologic response (MPR) in the intention-to-treat population. General study outcomes and caveats: TCR richness and clonality were greater in resected tumors than in tumor-adjacent uninvolved lung, and increases were seen in more dual-therapy-treated tumors. A small number of samples underwent TCR sequencing. TCR richness in pretherapy blood showed a positive correlation with richness in tumors resected after neoadjuvant therapy (Spearman R ≈ 0.8). No significant correlation was found between TCR clonality and pathologic tumor regression, and only a single major-pathologic-response sample was available for the analysis of TCR clonality versus pathologic tumor regression. From pretherapy to surgery, increases in tumor T-cell richness and clonality were observed in three of three dual-therapy tumors but in only two of four nivolumab-treated tumors.

As encoded in the germline V gene (reference sequence), CDR1 is DFQATT while CDR2 is SNEGSKA. The CDR3 runs 11 residues from the cysteine to the phenylalanine. The sequence is cut down to CDR3 DNA, 33 bases in frame from base 1. Deletion took 4 bases off V and 10 bases off J, with a span of 11 bases between the germline ends. Library creation used the immunoSEQ multiplex PCR assay. Under the source paper's analysis protocol: Repertoires were summarized in terms of richness and clonality, and significantly expanded and contracted clones between pre- and post-therapy samples were identified. Drawn from immuneACCESS, this table holds only the in-frame rearrangements with V and J called that TCRdb kept. Clones are partly lost; checked studies trace under half to an unresolved V gene and leave the rest unexplained. V, J and clone size derive from that table, while D and trimming were established from the DNA sequence. In all, the sample holds fewer than 25,000 clones, and more than 65% of those were seen once. Jointly, the top ten make up under 30% of the sample.

With regard to this clone: The antigen it binds to is not known. Base qualities are not provided; no much larger clone lies one nucleotide away.

This specimen's time point label, interpreted: pretherapy, before neoadjuvant immune checkpoint inhibitors. Samples were obtained from the phase 2 randomized NEOSTAR trial, in which neoadjuvant nivolumab or nivolumab plus ipilimumab followed by surgery was tested in operable NSCLC. The TCR was taken from an adult with non-small cell lung cancer. The chain joins TRBV20-1 to TRBJ2-1; the D gene cannot be resolved reliably. The specimen comprised peripheral blood, sampled before neoadjuvant nivolumab, alone or with ipilimumab. The DNA is as follows: TGCAGTGCTAACCTCATCTGGGAGCAGTTCTTC. Its translation is CSANLIWEQFF.